Following are 7 T cell receptor beta chains from one sample sequenced in a study of neurological immune-mediated disorders. Indicated time point: technical triplicate 2. TCRdb redid the calling of the 5' RACE reads with MiXCR, one entry per CDR3 protein. Among tens of thousands of distinct CDR3 sequences listed, around 24% were seen once. The sequencing input was PBMCs. These receptors came from a man between 60 and 75 years old with HTLV-1-associated myelopathy (HAM/TSP).

In its sample, this clonotype was seen once. The chain uses TRBV20-1 and TRBJ2-3; no clear D gene. CDR1 is DFQATT, CDR2 SNEGSKA, per germline (reference sequence). V was clipped by 3 bases and J by 4 bases, with 8 bases between them. The CDR3 is 12 residues long. The CDR3 DNA reads TGCAGTGCTAGCCGCACCTCAGATACGCAGTATTTT. Translating gives CSASRTSDTQYF.

This clonotype was counted many times. V usage is TRBV10-3 and J usage is TRBJ1-6; 7 nucleotides agree with TRBD1. Per germline, CDR1 ENHRY and CDR2 SYGVKD. The CDR3 is 14 residues long. Trimming at V came to 4 bases and at J to 5 bases, leaving 2 bases not matched to a gene. CDR3 bases: TGTGCCATCAGTGTAACAGGGGATAATTCACCCCTCCACTTT. Its translation is CAISVTGDNSPLHF.

Note on this clonotype: Since a much larger clone is just one base distant, this may be a read error. The rearrangement uses TRBV6-1 and TRBJ2-6; possibly TRBD1 for D (6 bases). The length of the CDR3 is 15 residues. Germline V gives CDR1 MNHNS, CDR2 SASEGT. The CDR3 nucleotides are TGTGTCAGCAGCGCTCAAGGGGGTGGGGCCAACGTCCTGACTTTC. Translating it yields CVSSAQGGGANVLTF.

This clonotype was counted at least ten times. V is TRBV4-2 and J is TRBJ1-1; D might be TRBD1 (5 bases). V was shortened by 4 bases and J by 10 bases, with 16 bases between the two germline ends. Germline CDR1 reads LGHNA; CDR2 reads YNFKEQ. The CDR3 is 13 amino acids. The CDR3 sequence: CASSPESGLGAFF. CDR3 sequence (DNA): TGTGCCAGCAGCCCAGAATCGGGGCTCGGAGCTTTCTTT.

This rearrangement joins TRBV2 to TRBJ1-5; weak D call: TRBD1 (5 bases). Trimming pared 7 bases from V and 6 bases from J, leaving 7 bases between. The CDR3 sequence is 11 residues long. In germline, CDR1 is SNHLY, CDR2 FYNNEI. CDR3 in DNA: TGTGCCAGCACCGACAGTCAGCCCCAGCATTTT. Its translation is CASTDSQPQHF.

Regarding this clonotype: A read error is possible here, since a much larger clone lies one base away. The V call is TRBV12-3 or TRBV12-4, the J call TRBJ2-7; D is undetermined. The CDR3 extends over 12 amino acids. The CDR3 region is CDSSSLRYEQYF. CDR3 nucleotide sequence: TGTGACAGCAGCTCCTTACGATACGAGCAGTACTTC.

The chain is built from TRBV5-1 and TRBJ2-2, with a tentative D call TRBD1 (6 bases). Trimming left V 4 bases short and J 4 bases short, with 8 bases between. The CDR3 length is 13 residues. The germline gives CDR1 SGHRS, CDR2 YFSETQ. CDR3 loop: CASSQGGTGELFF. The CDR3 region has the DNA TGCGCCAGCAGCCAAGGGGGCACCGGGGAGCTGTTTTTT. Combining the CDR3 with reference TRBV5-1 and TRBJ2-2 gives the whole variable domain KAGVTQTPRYLIKTRGQQVTLSCSPISGHRSVSWYQQTPGQGLQFLFEYFSETQRNKGNFPGRFSGRQFSNSRSEMNVSTLELGDSALYLCASSQGGTGELFFGEGSRLTVL.